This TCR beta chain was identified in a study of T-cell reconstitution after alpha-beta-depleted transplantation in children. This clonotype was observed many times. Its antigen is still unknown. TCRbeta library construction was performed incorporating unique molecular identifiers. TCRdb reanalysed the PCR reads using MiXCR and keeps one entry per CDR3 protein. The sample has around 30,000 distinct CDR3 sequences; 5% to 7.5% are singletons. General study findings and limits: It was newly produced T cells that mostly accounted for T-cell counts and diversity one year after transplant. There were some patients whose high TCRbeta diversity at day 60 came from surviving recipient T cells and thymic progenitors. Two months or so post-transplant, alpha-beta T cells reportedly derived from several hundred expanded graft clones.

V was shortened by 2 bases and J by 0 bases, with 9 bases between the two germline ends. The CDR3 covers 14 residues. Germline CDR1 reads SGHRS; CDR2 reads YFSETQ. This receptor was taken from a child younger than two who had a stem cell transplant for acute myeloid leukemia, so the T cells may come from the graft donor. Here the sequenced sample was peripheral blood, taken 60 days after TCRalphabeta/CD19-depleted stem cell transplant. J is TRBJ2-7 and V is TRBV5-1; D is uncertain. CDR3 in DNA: TGCGCCAGCAGCTTTCTGCAGCGCTCCTACGAGCAGTACTTC. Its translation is CASSFLQRSYEQYF.